The 28 T cell receptor beta chains given below trace back to one sample, sequenced in a study of graft-versus-host responses after intestinal transplantation. Antigens for these TCRs are unknown. TCRdb's table, derived via immunoSEQ multiplex PCR, lists solely in-frame clones and lacks some. The repertoire includes 100,000 or so clones, 91% of them detected once, and roughly 0.2% sits in the top ten. Sequenced material: unstimulated CD4+ T cells sorted from spleen or lymph node cells, taken before transplant. These receptors all come from a human donor who was the organ donor for an intestinal transplant.

This chain links TRBV5-1 with TRBJ1-1; perhaps TRBD1 as D (6 bases). Germline CDR1 is SGHRS and CDR2 is YFSETQ. The V gene lost 4 bases and the J gene lost 7 bases, with 17 bases spanning the gap. This CDR3 has 14 residues. The chain's CDR3 is CASSPEGGGVEAFF. The DNA for the CDR3 is TGCGCCAGCAGCCCCGAGGGGGGGGGTGTTGAAGCTTTCTTT.

V and J are TRBV11-3 and TRBJ2-2; D is uncertain. Germline lookup yields CDR1 SGHNT and CDR2 YENEEA. CDR3 size: 13 residues. Between the trimmed V and J ends, which lost 3 bases and 3 bases, there was a span of 5 bases. The CDR3, as DNA: TGTGCCAGCAGCTTGAGAGACACCGGGGAGCTGTTTTTT. Protein product: CASSLRDTGELFF.

The chain links TRBV27 to TRBJ1-5, with 9 bases identical to TRBD1. Trimming took 0 bases from V and 2 from J; bases not matched to a gene: 5. Germline-derived CDR1 and CDR2 are MNHEY and SMNVEV (reference sequence). This CDR3 is 17 amino acids long. This CDR3 is CASSLSGTGFGNQPQHF. The CDR3 DNA sequence: TGTGCCAGCAGTTTATCGGGGACAGGGTTTGGCAATCAGCCCCAGCATTTT.

This chain links TRBV7-9 with TRBJ2-7, with TRBD1 matching over 7 bases. The CDR3 sequence is 12 residues long. Germline-derived CDR1 and CDR2 are SEHNR and FQNEAQ (reference sequence). Trimming cost V 6 bases and J 6 bases; bases outside gene matches: 5. DNA of the CDR3: TGTGCCAGCAGAGGGGGCTACGCCGAGCAGTACTTC. Its protein is CASRGGYAEQYF.

The chain couples TRBV4-1 to TRBJ2-5; 9 nucleotides agree with TRBD2. The CDR3 has 16 amino acids. Germline V gene sequence: CDR1 MGHRA, CDR2 YSYEKL. The V segment lost 6 bases and the J segment 3 bases; nucleotides outside the gene matches: 11. The CDR3: CASRRIAGETKETQYF. The CDR3 coding sequence is TGCGCCAGCAGGAGGATAGCGGGGGAGACGAAAGAGACCCAGTACTTC.

The rearrangement uses TRBV27 and TRBJ1-6, with 8 nucleotides matching TRBD1. In germline, CDR1 is MNHEY, CDR2 SMNVEV (reference sequence). Trimming took 3 bases from V and 6 from J; bases not matched to a gene: 1. CDR3 length: 14 amino acids. CDR3 loop: CASSFDRGNSPLHF. The CDR3 DNA sequence: TGTGCCAGCAGTTTTGACAGGGGTAATTCACCCCTCCACTTT.

The chain is built from TRBV18 and TRBJ1-2; D not resolved. The CDR3 spans 14 residues. V lost 3 bases and J 4 bases, leaving 12 bases between the germline ends. Germline values: CDR1 KGHSH, CDR2 LQKENI. The CDR3 DNA reads as TGTGCCAGCTCACCTGACTCTGTCCTCTATGGCTACACCTTC. This sequence encodes CASSPDSVLYGYTF.

The V call is TRBV7-9, the J call TRBJ1-5; 7 nucleotides align to TRBD1. Trimming removed 5 bases from V and 1 base from J; junction bases left unmatched: 11. The CDR3 is 17 residues long. Germline CDR1 reads SEHNR; CDR2 reads FQNEAQ (reference sequence). CDR3 nucleotides: TGTGCCAGCAGCGCCGACAGGGAGGTAAGGAGCAATCAGCCCCAGCATTTT. This encodes CASSADREVRSNQPQHF.

The chain uses TRBV7-3 and TRBJ1-1; D remains unclear. The CDR3 runs to 15 residues. Germline V gives CDR1 SGHTA, CDR2 FQGTGA. Trimming removed 0 bases from V and 2 bases from J, with 10 bases in between. CDR3 sequence: CASSLTSQVNTEAFF. In DNA, the CDR3 is TGTGCCAGCAGCTTAACTTCCCAGGTCAACACTGAAGCTTTCTTT.

The chain is built from TRBV19 and TRBJ2-1, with unresolved D. V lost 1 base and J lost 0, with 4 bases in between. Per the germline V gene, CDR1 is LNHDA and CDR2 is SQIVND (reference sequence). The CDR3 sequence is 14 residues long. The DNA of the CDR3 is TGTGCCAGTAGTATAGGGAGCTCCTACAATGAGCAGTTCTTC. It yields the protein CASSIGSSYNEQFF. Full variable domain (remainder filled in from reference TRBV19 and TRBJ2-1): DGGITQSPKYLFRKEGQNVTLSCEQNLNHDAMYWYRQDPGQGLRLIYYSQIVNDFQKGDIAEGYSVSREKKESFPLTVTSAQKNPTAFYLCASSIGSSYNEQFFGPGTRLTVL.

The V call is TRBV4-1, the J call TRBJ2-1, with D maybe TRBD2 (6 bases). The germline V and J ends were trimmed by 4 bases and 9 bases, with 19 bases remaining between them. This CDR3 is built from 15 residues. Per germline, CDR1 MGHRA and CDR2 YSYEKL. CDR3 in amino acids: CASSPGGSLVIEQFF. The CDR3 DNA is TGCGCCAGCAGCCCCGGGGGAAGTTTAGTTATTGAGCAGTTCTTC.

The chain carries TRBV7-2 and TRBJ1-2; perhaps TRBD1 as D (6 bases). Germline CDR1 and CDR2: SGHTA and FQGNSA. This CDR3 region has 13 residues. Trimming shortened V by 4 bases and J by 10 bases, and 16 bases separated the two germline ends. The CDR3 loop is CASSSSLRGNYTF. In nucleotides, the CDR3 is TGTGCCAGCAGCTCATCCCTCAGGGGAAACTACACCTTC. The entire variable domain, with the rest obtained from reference TRBV7-2 and TRBJ1-2, is as follows: GAGVSQSPSNKVTEKGKDVELRCDPISGHTALYWYRQSLGQGLEFLIYFQGNSAPDKSGLPSDRFSAERTGGSVSTLTIQRTQQEDSAVYLCASSSSLRGNYTFGSGTRLTVV.

This rearrangement joins TRBV14 to TRBJ1-5; no clear D gene. The CDR3 totals 17 residues. V lost 0 bases and J lost 4, with 16 bases in between. Germline-derived CDR1 and CDR2 are SGHDN and FVKESK. The CDR3 spells CASSQEVEESGNQPQHF. As DNA, the CDR3 is TGTGCCAGCAGCCAAGAAGTTGAGGAAAGTGGAAATCAGCCCCAGCATTTT.

This chain joins TRBV10-3 and TRBJ2-7, with 10 bases that match TRBD2. This CDR3 is built from 14 residues. Germline V gene data show CDR1 as ENHRY and CDR2 as SYGVKD. V gave up 6 bases and J gave up 7 bases; unmatched junction bases: 9. The CDR3 nucleotides read TGTGCCATCAGGTCCGGGCTAGCGGGGGTAGAGCAGTACTTC. It specifies CAIRSGLAGVEQYF.

V gene TRBV9 combines with J gene TRBJ2-1, with D maybe TRBD1 (6 bases). The germline CDR1 and CDR2 sequences are SGDLS and YYNGEE. This CDR3 contains 12 residues. V shed 4 bases and J shed 12 bases, with 14 bases lying between them. CDR3: CASSSRWGPQFF. CDR3 sequence (DNA): TGTGCCAGCAGCTCGCGGTGGGGGCCGCAGTTCTTC.

V and J are TRBV6-4 and TRBJ1-3; 7 bases agree with TRBD1. The junction had 2 bases not matched to a gene; V was cut back by 9 bases and J by 0 bases. The CDR3 has 13 residues. Germline V gene data show CDR1 as MRHNA and CDR2 as SNTAGT. CDR3 nucleotides: TGTGCCAGGGGACAGATCTCTGGAAACACCATATATTTT. Its translation is CARGQISGNTIYF.

The rearrangement joins TRBV5-1 to TRBJ2-1, with 7 nucleotides matching TRBD1. The ends lost 4 bases at V and 2 bases at J; junction bases unmatched: 3. Germline CDR1 and CDR2: SGHRS and YFSETQ. The CDR3 is made up of 14 amino acids. CDR3: CASSPGQTYNEQFF. The CDR3 DNA reads TGCGCCAGCAGCCCGGGACAGACCTACAATGAGCAGTTCTTC.

The chain couples TRBV15 to TRBJ2-5, with 8 bases fitting TRBD1. The J call may be wrong; the DNA end is better matched by TRBJ2-7. The CDR3 totals 13 residues. Germline V CDR1 and CDR2: LNHNV, YYDKDF (reference sequence). Here the CDR3 reads CATSTQGAYEQYF. In nucleotides, the CDR3 is TGTGCCACCAGTACACAGGGGGCCTACGAGCAGTACTTC.

This clone was seen a few times. The V and J genes are TRBV27 and TRBJ1-4; TRBD1 is a possible D gene (5 bases). The CDR3 has 14 residues. V was cut by 4 bases and J by 5 bases, with 11 bases left in between. CDR1 is MNHEY, CDR2 SMNVEV, per germline (reference sequence). CDR3 nucleotides: TGTGCCAGCAGTTATCAGGGTCGGAATGAAAAACTGTTTTTT. As protein: CASSYQGRNEKLFF.

The chain recombines TRBV5-1 with TRBJ1-1; 11 nucleotides match TRBD1. Germline CDR1 reads SGHRS; CDR2 reads YFSETQ. V lost 4 bases and J lost 1; bases outside the gene matches: 3. This CDR3 is built from 15 residues. CDR3 sequence: CASSTGTGGNTEAFF. For the CDR3, the DNA is TGCGCCAGCAGCACCGGGACAGGGGGGAACACTGAAGCTTTCTTT.

As for this clone: At the DNA level, this CDR3 is encoded by other sequences in the same sample as well. This chain links TRBV20-1 with TRBJ2-5, with D unclear. This CDR3 comprises 10 residues. V lost 3 bases and J 5 bases, leaving 4 bases between the germline ends. The germline V gene has CDR1 DFQATT and CDR2 SNEGSKA (reference sequence). CDR3 DNA: TGCAGTGCTAGGAGGGAGACCCAGTACTTC. Protein: CSARRETQYF.

The rearrangement joins TRBV11-1 to TRBJ2-7; no definite D call. V was pared by 5 bases and J by 4 bases, with 12 bases between. The CDR3 contains 13 residues. Germline values: CDR1 SGHAT, CDR2 FQDESV (reference sequence). CDR3 nucleotides: TGTGCCAGCAGCCCACGGGTCTCTTACGAGCAGTACTTC. Encoded protein: CASSPRVSYEQYF.

This rearrangement joins TRBV5-1 to TRBJ2-7, with TRBD1 matching 11 bases. CDR1 is SGHRS and CDR2 is YFSETQ in the germline V gene. The junction had 7 bases not matched to a gene; V was cut back by 5 bases and J by 3 bases. The length of the CDR3 is 15 residues. CDR3 nucleotide sequence: TGCGCCAGCAGATGGACAGGGGGCGACGTCTACGAGCAGTACTTC. Amino acids: CASRWTGGDVYEQYF.

This clone was seen just once. V usage is TRBV10-3 and J usage is TRBJ2-3; a weak D match, TRBD2 (5 bases). Germline V lookup: CDR1 ENHRY, CDR2 SYGVKD. Trimming left V 2 bases short and J 4 bases short, with 13 bases between. This CDR3 region has 15 residues. The CDR3 loop is CAISEGPSWADTQYF. In DNA form, the CDR3 reads TGTGCCATCAGTGAGGGGCCTAGCTGGGCAGATACGCAGTATTTT.

The chain couples TRBV18 to TRBJ2-7; maybe TRBD2 (7 bases). Germline CDR1 reads KGHSH; CDR2 reads LQKENI. The ends were cut back, 2 bases at V and 6 bases at J, with 11 bases in the middle. This CDR3 has 13 amino acids. CDR3 nucleotides: TGTGCCAGCTCACCAGAGAGGGGGGGCGAGCAGTACTTC. This gives the protein CASSPERGGEQYF.

The genes are TRBV11-2 and TRBJ2-1, with 10 bases lining up with TRBD2. V gave up 2 bases and J gave up 5 bases; unmatched junction bases: 3. Germline loops: CDR1 SGHAT, CDR2 FQNNGV. This CDR3 spans 15 amino acids. As DNA, the CDR3 is TGTGCCAGCAGCTTAAGGCTAGCGGGGGACAATGAGCAGTTCTTC. Protein sequence: CASSLRLAGDNEQFF.

V gene TRBV5-1 combines with J gene TRBJ1-6; the D gene is possibly TRBD1 (6 bases). The germline gives CDR1 SGHRS, CDR2 YFSETQ. The CDR3 contains 14 residues. Trimming stripped 5 bases from V and 8 bases from J, with 14 bases between. This chain's CDR3 is CASSLGTTDSPLHF. For the CDR3, the DNA is TGCGCCAGCAGTCTGGGGACAACGGATTCACCCCTCCACTTT.

The chain has TRBV5-4 and TRBJ2-2, with TRBD1 matching 7 bases. Losses at the gene ends were 0 bases for V and 5 bases for J; bases not matched to a gene: 4. This CDR3 has 15 amino acids. CDR1 is SGHNT and CDR2 is YYREEE in the germline V gene (reference sequence). As DNA, the CDR3 is TGTGCCAGCAGCTTGGGACAGGGAGAAACCGGGGAGCTGTTTTTT. This sequence encodes CASSLGQGETGELFF.